This T cell receptor beta chain is drawn from a study of T cells of healthy individuals. TCRdb itself ran the 5' RACE reads through MiXCR, one entry per CDR3 protein. The sample has approximately 100,000 distinct CDR3 sequences, under 20% seen once. Germline V gene lookup returns CDR1 LGHDT and CDR2 YNNKEL (reference sequence). This CDR3 has 17 residues. Losses at the gene ends were 0 bases for V and 3 bases for J; bases not matched to a gene: 8. This chain connects TRBV3-1 to TRBJ2-4; 7 nucleotides align to TRBD2. The receptor was isolated from a human donor in good health. The CDR3 region has the DNA TGTGCCAGCAGCCAAGATGAAGCCGGGGGGAACAAAAACATTCAGTACTTC. Translation gives CASSQDEAGGNKNIQYF.